This T cell receptor beta chain is from a study of T-cell memory formation after mild COVID-19. Study-wide context: TCR clusters were largely donor specific. Notes on the study in general: Cross-reactive memory appears to have joined, as suggested by some responding clones showing up in pre-infection memory.

Worth noting for this clonotype: What it binds is not known.

The V end lost 3 bases, the J end lost 3 bases, and 8 bases lay between the germline ends. The CDR3 length is 13 residues. Germline assignment: CDR1 MNHEY and CDR2 SVGAGI. MiXCR, applied by TCRdb to the 5' RACE reads, yields one record per CDR3 protein. This table has roughly 600,000 distinct CDR3 sequences, roughly 18% appearing once. The material sequenced was PBMCs or a T cell subset sorted from them (not recorded which). This rearrangement joins TRBV6-5 to TRBJ1-2; D call uncertain. The receptor's source is an adult woman who had mild COVID-19 (a few samples of this study predate the infection). Cell type and time point are not known. The chain's CDR3 is CASSYEGDYGYTF. The CDR3 region has the DNA TGTGCCAGCAGTTATGAGGGAGACTATGGCTACACCTTC.